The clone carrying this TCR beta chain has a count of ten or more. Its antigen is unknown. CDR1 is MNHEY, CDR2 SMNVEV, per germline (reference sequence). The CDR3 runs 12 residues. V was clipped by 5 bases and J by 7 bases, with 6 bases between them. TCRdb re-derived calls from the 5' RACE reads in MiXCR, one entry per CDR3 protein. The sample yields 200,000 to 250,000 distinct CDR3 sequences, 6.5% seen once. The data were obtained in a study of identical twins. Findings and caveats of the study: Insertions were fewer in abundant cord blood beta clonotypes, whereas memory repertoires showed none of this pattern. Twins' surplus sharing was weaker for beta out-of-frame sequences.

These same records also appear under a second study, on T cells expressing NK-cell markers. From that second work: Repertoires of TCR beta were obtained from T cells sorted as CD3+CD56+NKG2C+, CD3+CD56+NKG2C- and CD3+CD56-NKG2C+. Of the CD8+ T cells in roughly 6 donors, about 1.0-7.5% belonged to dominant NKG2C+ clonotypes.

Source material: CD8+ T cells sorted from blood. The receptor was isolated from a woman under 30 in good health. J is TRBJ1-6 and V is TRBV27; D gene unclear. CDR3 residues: CASSLVNSPLHF. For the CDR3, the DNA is TGTGCCAGCAGTCTCGTCAATTCACCCCTCCACTTT.